Presented here are 19 T cell receptor beta chains from one specimen sequenced in a study of T-cell reconstitution after alpha-beta-depleted transplantation in children. Unique molecular identifiers were incorporated into the prepared TCRbeta library. Each CDR3 protein gets one entry after TCRdb re-called the PCR reads with MiXCR. Among about 230,000 distinct CDR3 sequences listed, about 8.8% were seen once. Material: PBMCs from the stem cell graft donor, obtained from the stem cell graft. The receptors stem from a human donor who donated a stem cell graft to a child with SCID.

In its sample, this clonotype was seen many times. The chain couples TRBV20-1 to TRBJ2-2, with 9 nucleotides matching TRBD2. The CDR3 covers 16 residues. V gave up 6 bases and J gave up 0 bases; unmatched junction bases: 8. From germline, CDR1 is DFQATT and CDR2 SNEGSKA (reference sequence). The CDR3 nucleotides are TGCAGTGCAAGCATAGCGGGGGCCACGAACACCGGGGAGCTGTTTTTT. It is translated as CSASIAGATNTGELFF.

This clonotype was recorded at least ten times. The genes are TRBV7-2 and TRBJ2-7; perhaps D is TRBD1 or TRBD2 (5 bases each). From germline, CDR1 is SGHTA and CDR2 FQGNSA. The CDR3 extends over 12 amino acids. V was trimmed by 4 bases and J by 9 bases, leaving 13 bases between them. For the CDR3, the DNA is TGTGCCAGCAGCTCCCTTGGGACCGGGCAGTACTTC. It is translated as CASSSLGTGQYF.

This clonotype was seen repeatedly, ten times or more. The chain couples TRBV20-1 to TRBJ2-1, with a weak D call TRBD1 (6 bases). Germline CDR1 is DFQATT and CDR2 is SNEGSKA (reference sequence). Trimming pared 3 bases from V and 8 bases from J, leaving 17 bases between. CDR3 size: 14 residues. The DNA for the CDR3 is TGCAGTGCTAGCAGGCAGGGGACGGTGGATGAGCAGTTCTTC. Its protein is CSASRQGTVDEQFF.

This clonotype has ten or more counts. V and J are TRBV7-3 and TRBJ1-1; D is undetermined. CDR3 length equals 13 residues. CDR1 is SGHTA, CDR2 FQGTGA, per germline. Trimming left V 1 base short and J 5 bases short, with 8 bases between. CDR3 region: CASSLKRETEAFF. For the CDR3, the DNA is TGTGCCAGCAGCTTAAAGAGGGAGACTGAAGCTTTCTTT. The variable domain in full, with the rest retrieved from reference TRBV7-3 and TRBJ1-1, is GAGVSQTPSNKVTEKGKYVELRCDPISGHTALYWYRQSLGQGPEFLIYFQGTGAADDSGLPNDRFFAVRPEGSVSTLKIQRTERGDSAVYLCASSLKRETEAFFGQGTRLTVV.

In its sample, this clonotype was seen many times. V gene TRBV20-1 combines with J gene TRBJ2-1; a weak D match, TRBD2 (6 bases). The V gene lost 1 base and the J gene lost 6 bases, with 16 bases spanning the gap. Germline CDR1 and CDR2: DFQATT and SNEGSKA (reference sequence). The CDR3 runs to 15 residues. The CDR3 bases are TGCAGTGCTAGAGCCCCCTACGGGGGTACCAATGAGCAGTTCTTC. Its protein is CSARAPYGGTNEQFF.

The chain is built from TRBV5-1 and TRBJ2-3; TRBD2 aligns across 12 bases. After removal of 5 bases from V and 0 bases from J, the junction contained 1 base not matched to a gene. Germline V gives CDR1 SGHRS, CDR2 YFSETQ. The CDR3 extends over 15 amino acids. The CDR3 region is CASRGLAGSTDTQYF. CDR3 bases: TGCGCCAGCAGAGGACTAGCGGGGAGCACAGATACGCAGTATTTT. The complete variable domain, with remaining parts taken from reference TRBV5-1 and TRBJ2-3, reads KAGVTQTPRYLIKTRGQQVTLSCSPISGHRSVSWYQQTPGQGLQFLFEYFSETQRNKGNFPGRFSGRQFSNSRSEMNVSTLELGDSALYLCASRGLAGSTDTQYFGPGTRLTVL.

There are many counts of this clonotype. This chain connects TRBV29-1 to TRBJ1-2; no definite D call. This CDR3 spans 14 amino acids. V lost 4 bases, J lost 4 bases, and 16 bases lay in between. Germline V gene sequence: CDR1 SQVTM, CDR2 ANQGSEA. CDR3 amino acids: CSVAPHQAGYGYTF. The CDR3 DNA reads as TGCAGCGTTGCACCGCATCAAGCGGGCTATGGCTACACCTTC.

This clonotype was detected ten times or more. The rearrangement links TRBV28 to TRBJ2-3, with D tentatively TRBD1 (6 bases). Trimming cost V 6 bases and J 0 bases, with 13 bases left between them. The length of the CDR3 is 15 residues. From germline, CDR1 is MDHEN and CDR2 SYDVKM. The CDR3 here is CASRGARASTDTQYF. The CDR3 bases are TGTGCCAGCAGGGGGGCAAGGGCTAGCACAGATACGCAGTATTTT.

To note about this clonotype: One base away lies a much larger clone, so this may be a sequencing read error. The V gene is TRBV5-5, the J gene TRBJ1-2; D not certain. Trimming left V 0 bases short and J 5 bases short, with 14 bases between. The germline gives CDR1 SGHKS, CDR2 YYEKEE (reference sequence). The length of the CDR3 is 15 residues. This CDR3 reads CASSLAETPLYGYTF. The CDR3 nucleotides read TGTGCCAGCAGCTTGGCGGAGACACCTCTGTATGGCTACACCTTC.

There are a few counts of this clonotype. CDR3 amino acids: CASSLAGGHPGNTIYF. Here the CDR3 DNA reads TGTGCCAGCAGTTTAGCGGGGGGTCATCCGGGAAACACCATATATTTT. The chain carries TRBV12-3 or TRBV12-4 and TRBJ1-3, with D tentatively TRBD1 (5 bases). The CDR3 length is 16 residues. V shed 0 bases and J shed 4 bases, with 13 bases lying between them.

This clonotype came up many times. The chain is built from TRBV29-1 and TRBJ2-7, with D perhaps given as TRBD1 or TRBD2 (5 bases each). This CDR3 region has 12 residues. Trimming pared 4 bases from V and 2 bases from J, leaving 9 bases between. Germline V gene data show CDR1 as SQVTM and CDR2 as ANQGSEA. CDR3 bases: TGCAGCGTTGGGGGGACCCCCTACGAGCAGTACTTC. Protein product: CSVGGTPYEQYF.

This clonotype occurred many times. The V gene is TRBV19, the J gene TRBJ2-3; either TRBD1 or TRBD2 may supply D (5 bases each). Deletions cut 4 bases from V and 3 bases from J, with 11 bases between. This CDR3 has 14 amino acids. The germline V gene encodes CDR1 LNHDA and CDR2 SQIVND (reference sequence). This chain's CDR3 is CASSTRDLTDTQYF. The CDR3, as DNA: TGTGCCAGTAGTACCCGGGACCTGACAGATACGCAGTATTTT.

On this clonotype itself: This clone may be a read error of a much larger clone one base away. This chain joins TRBV4-2 and TRBJ2-7; 12 positions match TRBD1. Germline values: CDR1 LGHNA, CDR2 YNFKEQ. V lost 2 bases, J lost 9 bases, and 5 bases stayed unmatched. CDR3 length: 14 residues. The chain's CDR3 is CASSQSGTGGVQYF. DNA of the CDR3: TGTGCCAGCAGCCAATCCGGGACAGGGGGCGTGCAGTACTTC.

In this sample, this clonotype turned up many times. The rearrangement links TRBV20-1 to TRBJ1-1, with D possibly TRBD1 on 5 matching bases. V gave up 1 base and J gave up 7 bases, with 16 bases separating them. CDR3 length: 14 amino acids. Germline CDR1 DFQATT, CDR2 SNEGSKA (reference sequence). DNA for the CDR3: TGCAGTGCTAGAGTTTTGGTACTTCAGGGTGAAGCTTTCTTT. It translates to CSARVLVLQGEAFF.

This sequence joins TRBV12-3 or TRBV12-4 and TRBJ1-1; no clear D. The length of the CDR3 is 17 residues. V lost 3 bases, J lost 2 bases, and 19 bases lay in between. CDR3 nucleotides: TGTGCCAGCAGTTTCAGAGTCGCAACACCTTTAAACACTGAAGCTTTCTTT. As protein: CASSFRVATPLNTEAFF.

Ten or more counts support this clonotype. V usage is TRBV5-1 and J usage is TRBJ1-3; D may be TRBD1 (6 bases). The CDR3 covers 16 residues. The V end lost 4 bases, the J end lost 2 bases, and 16 bases lay between the germline ends. Germline V gene data show CDR1 as SGHRS and CDR2 as YFSETQ. The CDR3 DNA is TGCGCCAGCAGCCTTTCAGACAGGACTACTGGAAACACCATATATTTT. The encoded protein is CASSLSDRTTGNTIYF.

This clonotype has a count of ten or more. The chain is built from TRBV6-1 and TRBJ1-3, with D possibly matching TRBD1 (5 bases). This CDR3 region has 14 residues. Germline V gene lookup returns CDR1 MNHNS and CDR2 SASEGT. Trimming stripped 6 bases from V and 2 bases from J, with 11 bases between. This CDR3 is CASRSRGAGNTIYF. Here the CDR3 DNA reads TGTGCCAGCAGGTCACGAGGGGCTGGAAACACCATATATTTT.

With respect to this clonotype: A much larger clone lies one base from this, so it may be a read error. The gene calls are TRBV7-2 and TRBJ2-3; the D gene is possibly TRBD2 (6 bases). Germline-derived CDR1 and CDR2 are SGHTA and FQGNSA. CDR3 length equals 15 residues. DNA for the CDR3: TGTGCCAGCGGATTCGGGCGGGGCCCCACAGATGCGCAGTATTTT. Its protein product is CASGFGRGPTDAQYF. Full variable domain (outside the CDR3, taken from reference TRBV7-2 and TRBJ2-3): GAGVSQSPSNKVTEKGKDVELRCDPISGHTALYWYRQSLGQGLEFLIYFQGNSAPDKSGLPSDRFSAERTGGSVSTLTIQRTQQEDSAVYLCASGFGRGPTDAQYFGPGTRLTVL.

This clonotype came up many times. CDR3 residues: CASTRWGSNADTEAFF. The CDR3 bases are TGTGCCAGCACCAGATGGGGGTCCAACGCGGACACTGAAGCTTTCTTT. The V and J genes are TRBV7-7 and TRBJ1-1; a weak D match, TRBD1 (5 bases). The CDR3 is made up of 16 amino acids. CDR1 and CDR2 (germline): SSHAT, FNYEAQ (reference sequence). The V gene lost 7 bases and the J gene lost 3 bases, with 21 bases spanning the gap.